This T cell receptor beta chain stems from a study of identical twins. Study outcomes and limitations: Fewer insertions characterized abundant cord blood beta clonotypes, whereas memory repertoires showed none.

This clonotype was recorded a few times. The target antigen is unknown. Healthy Caucasians supplied all donations. The CDR3 is 15 amino acids. The germline CDR1 and CDR2 sequences are MNHEY and SMNVEV (reference sequence). V lost 1 base to trimming and J lost 6 bases, with 10 bases between them. TCRdb analysed the 5' RACE reads with MiXCR anew, one entry per CDR3 protein. This sample has around 480,000 distinct CDR3 sequences, with 14% found just once. This same sample was also taken into another study, of yellow fever vaccine responses in identical twins.

Sequenced sample: CD4+ T cells sorted from blood. The rearrangement uses TRBV27 and TRBJ1-6; no clear D. This clonotype originated in a woman between 18 and 29 years old in good health. CDR3 sequence: CASSLLKTPNSPLHF. In DNA form, the CDR3 reads TGTGCCAGCAGTTTATTGAAGACGCCTAATTCACCCCTCCACTTT.